These 20 T cell receptor beta chains share one sample of origin, sequenced in a study of cytomegalovirus exposure and HLA in healthy donors. A multiplex PCR was run with 60 Vbeta primers and 13 Jbeta primers. Some clones are missing from TCRdb's copy, which holds only in-frame ones; the method was immunoSEQ multiplex PCR. The repertoire holds under 200,000 clones, around 80% seen once, with 1% in the top ten. Sequenced material: PBMCs. These receptors all stem from a woman aged 45-65 years in good health and CMV-seropositive.

The chain couples TRBV5-1 to TRBJ1-1; unclear D gene. The CDR3 consists of 14 residues. The germline CDR1 and CDR2 sequences are SGHRS and YFSETQ. Trimming cost V 0 bases and J 5 bases, with 11 bases left between them. For the CDR3, the DNA is TGCGCCAGCAGCTTGGGGCGGGGTATTACTGAAGCTTTCTTT. This sequence encodes CASSLGRGITEAFF. Full variable domain (remainder filled in from reference TRBV5-1 and TRBJ1-1): KAGVTQTPRYLIKTRGQQVTLSCSPISGHRSVSWYQQTPGQGLQFLFEYFSETQRNKGNFPGRFSGRQFSNSRSEMNVSTLELGDSALYLCASSLGRGITEAFFGQGTRLTVV.

V usage is TRBV5-1 and J usage is TRBJ2-5; D is unclear. This CDR3 contains 13 residues. CDR1 and CDR2 from the germline V gene are SGHRS and YFSETQ. Trimming left V 2 bases short and J 1 base short, with 6 bases between. DNA of the CDR3: TGCGCCAGCAGCTTCCGCGGCCAAGAGACCCAGTACTTC. Protein: CASSFRGQETQYF.

The rearrangement joins TRBV9 to TRBJ2-3; 7 nucleotides match TRBD2. The CDR3 is made up of 15 amino acids. V shed 0 bases, J shed 2 bases, and the junction held 3 bases outside the gene matches. Germline loops: CDR1 SGDLS, CDR2 YYNGEE. The CDR3 here is CASSVVGGDTDTQYF. The CDR3, as DNA: TGTGCCAGCAGCGTAGTGGGGGGGGACACAGATACGCAGTATTTT.

The V and J genes are TRBV28 and TRBJ1-2; D remains ambiguous. Germline V gives CDR1 MDHEN, CDR2 SYDVKM. The V end was cut by 7 bases, the J end by 0 bases, with 15 bases between. The CDR3 is 15 residues long. The CDR3 protein is CASTVFSATNYGYTF. The DNA for the CDR3 is TGTGCCAGCACCGTATTCTCTGCGACTAACTATGGCTACACCTTC.

About this clone: Compared with germline, one end of the junction differs, possibly owing to a read error. The chain combines TRBV7-9 with TRBJ2-1; TRBD2 matches 11 bases. This CDR3 has 16 residues. The germline V gene has CDR1 SEHNR and CDR2 FQNEAQ (reference sequence). CDR3 loop: CSSITSGSRRYNEQFF. The CDR3 nucleotides are TGTTCCAGCATTACTAGCGGGAGTCGTAGGTACAATGAGCAGTTCTTC.

This clone was seen once. The rearrangement joins TRBV6-1 to TRBJ2-7; 7 nucleotides line up with TRBD2. CDR1 is MNHNS and CDR2 is SASEGT in the germline V gene. Trimming removed 1 base from V and 7 bases from J; junction bases left unmatched: 10. This CDR3 has 15 residues. CDR3 sequence (DNA): TGTGCCAGCAGTGAAGGCGGTTTGGGAGGGAGGGAGCAGTACTTC. Amino acids: CASSEGGLGGREQYF.

V and J are TRBV19 and TRBJ2-2, with TRBD1 matching 7 bases. Germline CDR1 is LNHDA and CDR2 is SQIVND (reference sequence). CDR3 length: 14 amino acids. V lost 7 bases to trimming and J lost 5 bases; unmatched junction nucleotides: 7. CDR3 region: CASTGTVGTGELFF. The CDR3 nucleotides are TGTGCCAGTACCGGGACAGTCGGTACCGGGGAGCTGTTTTTT.

This chain links TRBV28 with TRBJ2-5; 9 nucleotides match TRBD2. Per the germline V gene, CDR1 is MDHEN and CDR2 is SYDVKM. The CDR3 length is 13 residues. V gave up 10 bases and J gave up 5 bases; unmatched junction bases: 8. The CDR3 coding sequence is TGTGCCATCGGAGCGGGAGGTTGGGAGACCCAGTACTTC. Encoded protein: CAIGAGGWETQYF.

This clone was observed a handful of times. The chain links TRBV7-2 to TRBJ2-7; 7 nucleotides match TRBD2. Germline V gives CDR1 SGHTA, CDR2 FQGNSA. This CDR3 spans 14 amino acids. Germline trimming cut 1 base from V and 3 bases from J; bases unmatched to any gene: 3. The CDR3 coding sequence is TGTGCCAGCAGCTTAGGCGGGAGCCTCTACGAGCAGTACTTC. Protein sequence: CASSLGGSLYEQYF.

The chain joins TRBV18 to TRBJ2-1; a weak D match, TRBD1 (6 bases). This CDR3 contains 14 residues. The germline V gene encodes CDR1 KGHSH and CDR2 LQKENI. V was shortened by 5 bases and J by 4 bases, with 12 bases between the two germline ends. The CDR3 DNA sequence: TGTGCCAGCTCATTTCTGGACAGATACAATGAGCAGTTCTTC. The encoded protein is CASSFLDRYNEQFF.

The rearrangement links TRBV18 to TRBJ1-1; maybe TRBD1 (5 bases). CDR1 and CDR2 from the germline V gene are KGHSH and LQKENI. CDR3 size: 15 residues. V lost 6 bases, J lost 2 bases, and 16 bases lay in between. CDR3 in amino acids: CASSRDSAINTEAFF. The CDR3 nucleotides are TGTGCCAGCTCCCGGGACTCCGCTATTAACACTGAAGCTTTCTTT.

The V call is TRBV9, the J call TRBJ2-1; D is ambiguous. Germline V CDR1 and CDR2: SGDLS, YYNGEE. This CDR3 is built from 11 residues. V lost 6 bases to trimming and J lost 6 bases, with 7 bases between them. The CDR3 reads CASMSGNEQFF. In nucleotides, the CDR3 is TGTGCCAGCATGTCAGGCAATGAGCAGTTCTTC.

This chain connects TRBV9 to TRBJ1-3, with D unresolved. The CDR3 contains 12 residues. Per the germline V gene, CDR1 is SGDLS and CDR2 is YYNGEE. Trimming pared 4 bases from V and 5 bases from J, leaving 7 bases between. This CDR3 reads CASSLDRNTIYF. CDR3 bases: TGTGCCAGCAGCCTCGACAGAAACACCATATATTTT.

CDR3 sequence: CAISTGDGEQYF. CDR3 nucleotides: TGTGCCATCAGCACAGGGGACGGCGAGCAGTACTTC. This chain uses TRBV10-3 with TRBJ2-7; 7 nucleotides match TRBD1. CDR3 length: 12 amino acids. Germline trimming cut 6 bases from V and 6 bases from J; bases unmatched to any gene: 5. The germline gives CDR1 ENHRY, CDR2 SYGVKD.

The rearrangement uses TRBV6-4 and TRBJ1-1, with a tentative D call TRBD1 (5 bases). Trimming took 6 bases from V and 10 from J, leaving 15 bases between them. The CDR3 runs 12 residues. Germline V gene sequence: CDR1 MRHNA, CDR2 SNTAGT. The CDR3 protein is CASRTEIGRAFF. DNA for the CDR3: TGTGCCAGCAGGACAGAAATCGGGAGAGCTTTCTTT.

The chain has TRBV15 and TRBJ1-2; 7 nucleotides align to TRBD1. This CDR3 comprises 15 residues. Germline values: CDR1 LNHNV, CDR2 YYDKDF (reference sequence). J lost 4 bases, V lost 5 bases, and 10 bases had no gene match. CDR3 residues: CATSPPSGTVYGYTF. The CDR3 DNA reads TGTGCCACCAGCCCTCCATCCGGGACAGTCTATGGCTACACCTTC.

This rearrangement joins TRBV7-2 to TRBJ2-5; D gene unclear. Trimming pared 1 base from V and 3 bases from J, leaving 6 bases between. The CDR3 loop spans 13 amino acids. Germline CDR1 reads SGHTA; CDR2 reads FQGNSA. Here the CDR3 reads CASSLVREETQYF. The DNA for the CDR3 is TGTGCCAGCAGCTTAGTACGGGAAGAGACCCAGTACTTC.

The table lists this clone with a count of one. The rearrangement uses TRBV7-2 and TRBJ2-2; 8 positions agree with TRBD1. The CDR3 covers 13 residues. V dropped 6 bases and J dropped 6; count of bases not matched to a gene: 3. Germline-derived CDR1 and CDR2 are SGHTA and FQGNSA. The chain's CDR3 is CASRKQGAGELFF. DNA for the CDR3: TGTGCCAGCAGAAAACAGGGGGCCGGGGAGCTGTTTTTT.

The chain links TRBV7-9 to TRBJ2-1; TRBD2 matches at 8 bases. The CDR3 sequence is 15 residues long. V shed 8 bases, J shed 7 bases, and the junction held 13 bases outside the gene matches. CDR1 is SEHNR and CDR2 is FQNEAQ in the germline V gene (reference sequence). The CDR3 DNA reads as TGTGCCAGCTCCTTCGCCGGGACTAGGGGGAATGAGCAGTTCTTC. Protein product: CASSFAGTRGNEQFF.

The rearrangement uses TRBV27 and TRBJ2-3; 7 bases are a match to TRBD1. The CDR3 is 14 amino acids. The germline gives CDR1 MNHEY, CDR2 SMNVEV (reference sequence). The V and J ends lost 3 bases and 2 bases, in that order; junction bases with no gene match: 2. The CDR3 region has the DNA TGTGCCAGCAGTTTGGGACAGTCCACAGATACGCAGTATTTT. This codes for CASSLGQSTDTQYF.